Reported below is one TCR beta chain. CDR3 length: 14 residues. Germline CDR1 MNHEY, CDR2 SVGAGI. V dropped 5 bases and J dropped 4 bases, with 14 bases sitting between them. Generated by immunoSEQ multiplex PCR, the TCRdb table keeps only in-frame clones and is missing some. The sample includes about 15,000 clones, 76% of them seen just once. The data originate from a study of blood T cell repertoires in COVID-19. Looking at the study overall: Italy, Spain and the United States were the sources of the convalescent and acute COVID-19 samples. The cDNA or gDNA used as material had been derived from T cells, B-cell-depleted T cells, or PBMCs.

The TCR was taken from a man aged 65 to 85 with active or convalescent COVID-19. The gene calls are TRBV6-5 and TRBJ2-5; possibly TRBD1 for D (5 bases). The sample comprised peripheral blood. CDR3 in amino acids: CASSTSGLGETQYF. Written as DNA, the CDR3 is TGTGCCAGCAGTACTTCAGGGTTAGGAGAGACCCAGTACTTC.